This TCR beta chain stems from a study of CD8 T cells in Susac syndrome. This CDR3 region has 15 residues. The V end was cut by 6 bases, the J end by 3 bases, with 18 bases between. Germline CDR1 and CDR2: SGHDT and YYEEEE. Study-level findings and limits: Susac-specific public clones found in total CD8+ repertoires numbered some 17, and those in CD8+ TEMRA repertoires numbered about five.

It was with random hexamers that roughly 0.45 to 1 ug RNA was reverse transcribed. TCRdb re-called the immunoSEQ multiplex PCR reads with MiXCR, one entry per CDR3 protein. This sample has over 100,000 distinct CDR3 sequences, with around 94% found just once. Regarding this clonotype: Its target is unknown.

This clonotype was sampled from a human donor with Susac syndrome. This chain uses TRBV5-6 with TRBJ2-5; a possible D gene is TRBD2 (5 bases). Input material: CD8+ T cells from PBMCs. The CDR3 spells CASTFIREFEETQYF. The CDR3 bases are TGTGCCAGCACCTTTATCCGGGAATTCGAAGAGACCCAGTACTTC.